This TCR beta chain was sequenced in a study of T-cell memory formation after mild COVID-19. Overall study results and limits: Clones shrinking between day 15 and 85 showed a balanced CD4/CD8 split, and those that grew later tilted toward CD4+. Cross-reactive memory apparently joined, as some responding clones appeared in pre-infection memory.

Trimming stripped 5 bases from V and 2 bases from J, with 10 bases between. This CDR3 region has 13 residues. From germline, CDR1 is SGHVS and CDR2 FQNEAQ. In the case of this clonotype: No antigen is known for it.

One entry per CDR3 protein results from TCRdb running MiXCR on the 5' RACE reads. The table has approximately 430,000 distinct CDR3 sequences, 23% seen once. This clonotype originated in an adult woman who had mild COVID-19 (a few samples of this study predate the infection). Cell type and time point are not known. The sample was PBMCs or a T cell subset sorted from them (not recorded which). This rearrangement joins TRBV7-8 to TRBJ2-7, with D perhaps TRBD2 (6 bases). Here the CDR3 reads CASSGGATYEQYF. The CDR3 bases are TGTGCCAGCAGCGGAGGGGCAACCTACGAGCAGTACTTC.